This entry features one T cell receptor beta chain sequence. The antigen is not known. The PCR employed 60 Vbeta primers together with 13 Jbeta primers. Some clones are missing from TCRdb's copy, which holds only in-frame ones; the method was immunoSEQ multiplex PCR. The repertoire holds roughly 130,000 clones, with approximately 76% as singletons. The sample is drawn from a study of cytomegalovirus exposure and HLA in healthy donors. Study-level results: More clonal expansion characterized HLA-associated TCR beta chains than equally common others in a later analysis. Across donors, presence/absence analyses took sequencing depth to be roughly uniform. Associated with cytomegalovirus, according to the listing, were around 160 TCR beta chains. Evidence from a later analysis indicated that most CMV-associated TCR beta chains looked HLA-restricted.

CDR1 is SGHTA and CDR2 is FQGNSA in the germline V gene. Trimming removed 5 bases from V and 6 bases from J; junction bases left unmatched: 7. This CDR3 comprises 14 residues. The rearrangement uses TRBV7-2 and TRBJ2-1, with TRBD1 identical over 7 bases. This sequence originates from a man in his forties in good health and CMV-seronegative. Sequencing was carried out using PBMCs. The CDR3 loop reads CASSPPTGSNEQFF. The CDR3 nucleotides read TGTGCCAGCAGCCCCCCGACAGGGAGCAATGAGCAGTTCTTC.